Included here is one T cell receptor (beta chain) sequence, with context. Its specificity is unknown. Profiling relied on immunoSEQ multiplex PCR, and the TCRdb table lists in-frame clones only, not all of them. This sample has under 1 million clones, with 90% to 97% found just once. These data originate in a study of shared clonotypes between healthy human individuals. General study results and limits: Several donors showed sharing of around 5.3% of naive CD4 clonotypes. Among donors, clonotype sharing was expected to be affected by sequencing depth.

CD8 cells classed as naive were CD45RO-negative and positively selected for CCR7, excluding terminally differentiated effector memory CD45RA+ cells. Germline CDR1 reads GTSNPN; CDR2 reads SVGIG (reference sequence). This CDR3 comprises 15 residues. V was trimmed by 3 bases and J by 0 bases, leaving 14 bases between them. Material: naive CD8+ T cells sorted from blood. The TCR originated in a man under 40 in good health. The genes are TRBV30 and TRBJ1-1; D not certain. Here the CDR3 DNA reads TGTGCCTGGAGGCCGGCAGACTCCATGAACACTGAAGCTTTCTTT. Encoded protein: CAWRPADSMNTEAFF.